Listed here are 26 T cell receptor beta chains from one sample, sequenced in a study of CD8 T cells in Susac syndrome. Random hexamers primed reverse transcription of about 0.45 to 1 ug RNA. Each CDR3 protein gets one entry after TCRdb re-called the immunoSEQ multiplex PCR reads with MiXCR. The data contain tens of thousands of distinct CDR3 sequences, about 93% of them seen just once; the ten biggest clones take up around 0.45%. Sample: CD8+ T cells from PBMCs. All receptors derive from a human donor with Susac syndrome.

This chain connects TRBV5-4 to TRBJ2-1; 10 positions agree with TRBD2. J was trimmed by 7 bases and V by 4 bases; bases with no gene match: 8. Per the germline V gene, CDR1 is SGHNT and CDR2 is YYREEE (reference sequence). This CDR3 is built from 15 residues. CDR3 in amino acids: CASSILAGPWNEQFF. The CDR3 DNA sequence: TGTGCCAGCAGCATACTAGCGGGACCATGGAATGAGCAGTTCTTC.

V and J are TRBV10-2 and TRBJ1-1, with D perhaps matching TRBD1 (6 bases). The V end lost 2 bases, the J end lost 0 bases, and 10 bases lay between the germline ends. This CDR3 has 15 residues. Germline CDR1 is WSHSY and CDR2 is SAAADI. This CDR3 is CASSETGLMNTEAFF. As DNA, the CDR3 is TGCGCCAGCAGTGAGACAGGGCTCATGAACACTGAAGCTTTCTTT.

The chain employs TRBV6-1 and TRBJ2-2; 8 nucleotides match TRBD1. The CDR3 runs to 16 residues. Germline CDR1 and CDR2: MNHNS and SASEGT. J lost 4 bases, V lost 6 bases, and 10 bases had no gene match. DNA of the CDR3: TGTGCCAGCAGGCTGTTGACAGGGGCAAGCACCGGGGAGCTGTTTTTT. Translated: CASRLLTGASTGELFF.

This chain uses TRBV5-6 with TRBJ1-4; D gene ambiguous. Germline CDR1 and CDR2: SGHDT and YYEEEE. Between the trimmed V and J ends, which lost 5 bases and 8 bases, there was a span of 10 bases. The CDR3 totals 12 residues. CDR3 nucleotide sequence: TGTGCCAGCAGTTCTTCATTCGAAAAACTGTTTTTT. It yields the protein CASSSSFEKLFF. Full variable domain (missing parts from reference TRBV5-6 and TRBJ1-4): DAGVTQSPTHLIKTRGQQVTLRCSPKSGHDTVSWYQQALGQGPQFIFQYYEEEERQRGNFPDRFSGHQFPNYSSELNVNALLLGDSALYLCASSSSFEKLFFGSGTQLSVL.

The V gene is TRBV25-1, the J gene TRBJ2-3, with D uncertain. The germline CDR1 and CDR2 sequences are MGHDK and SYGVNS. Trimming removed 10 bases at V and 0 bases at J, with 5 bases between. CDR3 length: 11 amino acids. The CDR3 coding sequence is TGTGCCACGTCTAGCACAGATACGCAGTATTTT. Its translation is CATSSTDTQYF.

This clonotype was seen a handful of times. The J gene is TRBJ1-1, the V gene TRBV5-1; D is ambiguous. CDR1 SGHRS and CDR2 YFSETQ come from the germline V gene. The CDR3 extends over 14 amino acids. V lost 1 base and J 4 bases, leaving 11 bases between the germline ends. The CDR3 is CASSLLLEGTEAFF. DNA for the CDR3: TGCGCCAGCAGCTTGTTACTGGAGGGCACTGAAGCTTTCTTT.

The chain links TRBV2 to TRBJ1-5; D is uncertain. This CDR3 region has 17 residues. The germline V gene encodes CDR1 SNHLY and CDR2 FYNNEI. Trimming took off 7 bases at V and 1 base at J, with 20 bases between the two ends. The CDR3 region is CASTGSLIEGSNQPQHF. The CDR3 DNA reads TGTGCCAGCACCGGATCATTAATCGAAGGGAGCAATCAGCCCCAGCATTTT.

The chain has TRBV5-4 and TRBJ2-1; TRBD1 agrees at 7 bases. CDR1 SGHNT and CDR2 YYREEE come from the germline V gene (reference sequence). The CDR3 runs to 15 residues. V trimming: 4 bases; J trimming: 9 bases; junction bases outside the gene matches: 13. CDR3 region: CASSPYRESGGEQFF. CDR3 in DNA: TGTGCCAGCAGCCCGTATAGGGAGTCAGGGGGTGAGCAGTTCTTC. Complete variable domain (other parts from reference TRBV5-4 and TRBJ2-1): ETGVTQSPTHLIKTRGQQVTLRCSSQSGHNTVSWYQQALGQGPQFIFQYYREEENGRGNFPPRFSGLQFPNYSSELNVNALELDDSALYLCASSPYRESGGEQFFGPGTRLTVL.

V gene TRBV5-1 combines with J gene TRBJ2-1, with no clear D. V was clipped by 3 bases and J by 3 bases, with 10 bases between them. Per germline, CDR1 SGHRS and CDR2 YFSETQ. The CDR3 extends over 14 amino acids. CDR3 amino acids: CASSSSDGYNEQFF. DNA for the CDR3: TGCGCCAGCAGCTCGTCGGACGGCTACAATGAGCAGTTCTTC.

The CDR3 here is CASSLGEAKNIQYF. CDR3 nucleotide sequence: TGTGCCAGCAGCTTAGGTGAAGCCAAAAACATTCAGTACTTC. The chain recombines TRBV7-9 with TRBJ2-4; no clear D. The CDR3 totals 14 residues. Trimming shortened V by 1 base and J by 0 bases, and 4 bases separated the two germline ends. Per the germline V gene, CDR1 is SEHNR and CDR2 is FQNEAQ (reference sequence).

This sequence joins TRBV13 and TRBJ1-3; D gene unclear. Trimming took 3 bases from V and 0 from J, leaving 12 bases between them. Germline V gene data show CDR1 as PRHDT and CDR2 as FYEKMQ (reference sequence). CDR3 length: 16 residues. CDR3 sequence reads: CASSFLPESSGNTIYF. In DNA form, the CDR3 reads TGTGCCAGCAGCTTTCTACCAGAGTCCTCTGGAAACACCATATATTTT.

The V gene is TRBV6-6, the J gene TRBJ2-7; D unresolved. Looked up from germline, CDR1 is MNHNY and CDR2 is SVGAGI (reference sequence). The CDR3 consists of 14 residues. Trimming cost V 6 bases and J 4 bases, with 16 bases left between them. In DNA form, the CDR3 reads TGTGCCAGCAGCCGAACGGACGGAGTATACGAGCAGTACTTC. Translation: CASSRTDGVYEQYF.

The chain combines TRBV15 with TRBJ2-1, with D unclear. The CDR3 loop spans 15 amino acids. Germline V lookup: CDR1 LNHNV, CDR2 YYDKDF (reference sequence). V was clipped by 0 bases and J by 3 bases, with 9 bases between them. The CDR3: CATSRDPEIYNEQFF. Written as DNA, the CDR3 is TGTGCCACCAGCAGAGATCCCGAGATCTACAATGAGCAGTTCTTC. Drawing the rest from reference TRBV15 and TRBJ2-1, the complete variable domain is DAMVIQNPRYQVTQFGKPVTLSCSQTLNHNVMYWYQQKSSQAPKLLFHYYDKDFNNEADTPDNFQSRRPNTSFCFLDIRSPGLGDTAMYLCATSRDPEIYNEQFFGPGTRLTVL.

As DNA, the CDR3 is TGTGCCAGTAGACAACCCTCTACGGACACCATATATTTT. Translating it yields CASRQPSTDTIYF. J is TRBJ1-3 and V is TRBV19; D gene ambiguous. The germline V gene encodes CDR1 LNHDA and CDR2 SQIVND (reference sequence). CDR3 size: 13 residues. The V and J ends lost 6 bases and 8 bases respectively, with 14 bases between them.

The gene calls are TRBV20-1 and TRBJ2-1; TRBD2 is a possible D gene (6 bases). The CDR3 length is 15 residues. Per the germline V gene, CDR1 is DFQATT and CDR2 is SNEGSKA (reference sequence). Trimming removed 1 base at V and 3 bases at J, with 13 bases between. The CDR3 coding sequence is TGCAGTGCTAGAGGGACGGGCGGGGACTACAATGAGCAGTTCTTC. It encodes CSARGTGGDYNEQFF.

V and J are TRBV7-2 and TRBJ1-1; possibly TRBD1 for D (5 bases). The CDR3 extends over 15 amino acids. Germline V gene data show CDR1 as SGHTA and CDR2 as FQGNSA. The V end was cut by 4 bases, the J end by 5 bases, with 17 bases between. CDR3 sequence reads: CASSSLGGTGTEAFF. The CDR3 DNA follows: TGTGCCAGCAGCTCCCTCGGGGGGACCGGGACTGAAGCTTTCTTT.

The gene calls are TRBV4-3 and TRBJ2-5, with a tentative D call TRBD1 (5 bases). The CDR3 extends over 16 amino acids. The V gene lost 0 bases and the J gene lost 1 base, with 12 bases spanning the gap. CDR1 is LGHNA and CDR2 is YSLEER in the germline V gene. The CDR3: CASSQDHGAVQETQYF. The CDR3 bases are TGCGCCAGCAGCCAAGATCATGGGGCGGTCCAAGAGACCCAGTACTTC.

This chain uses TRBV5-1 with TRBJ1-6; no clear D. Germline CDR1 reads SGHRS; CDR2 reads YFSETQ. V gave up 0 bases and J gave up 7 bases, with 5 bases separating them. CDR3 size: 13 residues. This CDR3 reads CASSLAENSPLHF. The CDR3 DNA follows: TGCGCCAGCAGCTTGGCCGAGAATTCACCCCTCCACTTT.

The chain combines TRBV29-1 with TRBJ1-1; TRBD1 matches 8 bases. Germline trimming cut 6 bases from V and 7 bases from J; bases unmatched to any gene: 7. CDR1 is SQVTM and CDR2 is ANQGSEA in the germline V gene. The CDR3 length is 12 residues. The CDR3 DNA follows: TGCAGCGTGGGAGGACAGGGAGATGAAGCTTTCTTT. Amino acids: CSVGGQGDEAFF.

This clonotype was seen a single time. This chain joins TRBV7-6 and TRBJ2-7, with D tentatively TRBD2 (7 bases). Germline V CDR1 and CDR2: SGHVS, FNYEAQ. The CDR3 has 14 amino acids. Trimming cost V 4 bases and J 0 bases, with 10 bases left between them. CDR3 nucleotide sequence: TGTGCCAGCAGCTCCGCGGGGGCCTCCTACGAGCAGTACTTC. It translates to CASSSAGASYEQYF.

The chain has TRBV19 and TRBJ1-1, with D possibly TRBD1 on 5 matching bases. Germline loops: CDR1 LNHDA, CDR2 SQIVND (reference sequence). The CDR3 extends over 16 amino acids. Between the trimmed V and J ends, which lost 3 bases and 0 bases, there was a span of 14 bases. CDR3 in amino acids: CASSMGIGTVNTEAFF. The CDR3 coding sequence is TGTGCCAGTAGTATGGGGATCGGGACGGTGAACACTGAAGCTTTCTTT.

The V and J genes are TRBV20-1 and TRBJ2-2; 8 bases are a match to TRBD2. Per germline, CDR1 DFQATT and CDR2 SNEGSKA (reference sequence). The CDR3 has 15 amino acids. V was clipped by 1 base and J by 5 bases; unmatched bases: 6. The CDR3 DNA follows: TGCAGTGCTAGAGCGACTAGCGTAATAACCGGGGAGCTGTTTTTT. It translates to CSARATSVITGELFF.

This clonotype is a singleton in its sample. The J gene is TRBJ1-5, the V gene TRBV30; 7 positions match TRBD1. Germline V gene data show CDR1 as GTSNPN and CDR2 as SVGIG (reference sequence). This CDR3 comprises 15 residues. The V gene end was trimmed by 0 bases and the J gene end by 1 base; junction bases not matched to a gene: 3. In nucleotides, the CDR3 is TGTGCCTGGAGTGTCGCAGGGGGGAGCAATCAGCCCCAGCATTTT. This gives the protein CAWSVAGGSNQPQHF.

The chain has TRBV29-1 and TRBJ2-1; D is uncertain. Germline CDR1 reads SQVTM; CDR2 reads ANQGSEA. The CDR3 extends over 13 amino acids. Trimming left V 7 bases short and J 5 bases short, with 15 bases between. The CDR3 DNA reads as TGCAGCGCCAGTCCCGGCAACCACAATGAGCAGTTCTTC. It encodes CSASPGNHNEQFF.

The J gene is TRBJ1-1, the V gene TRBV2, with D unclear. Looked up from germline, CDR1 is SNHLY and CDR2 is FYNNEI. Trimming removed 3 bases at V and 6 bases at J, with 8 bases between. The CDR3 extends over 12 amino acids. This CDR3 reads CASSDRIAEAFF. The CDR3 DNA sequence: TGTGCCAGCAGTGACCGGATTGCTGAAGCTTTCTTT.

For the CDR3, the DNA is TGTGCCAGTAGTATGGGTATGGTTCATAGCAATCAGCCCCAGCATTTT. Protein: CASSMGMVHSNQPQHF. V is TRBV19 and J is TRBJ1-5; D gene ambiguous. CDR1 LNHDA and CDR2 SQIVND come from the germline V gene (reference sequence). This CDR3 has 16 amino acids. The V and J ends lost 3 bases and 0 bases respectively, with 12 bases between them.